The present TCR beta chain was sequenced within a study of ipilimumab plus nivolumab after autologous stem cell transplantation. The overall study: DLBCL patients had primary refractory or relapsed disease.

Repertoires were generated with immunoSEQ multiplex PCR, while TCRdb's copy carries only in-frame clones and drops some. The sample shows over 75,000 clones, over 80% of them seen only once. This CDR3 contains 16 residues. The V gene's germline CDR1 is SGHNT and CDR2 YYREEE (reference sequence). J lost 5 bases, V lost 4 bases, and 12 bases had no gene match. Sample: PBMCs, taken in a trial of ipilimumab plus nivolumab as post-transplant consolidation. The chain combines TRBV5-4 with TRBJ1-1; TRBD1 aligns across 9 bases. The TCR comes from a male donor with diffuse large B-cell lymphoma. In DNA form, the CDR3 reads TGTGCCAGCAGCCCACCCCCCACAGGGGGCCGGACTGAAGCTTTCTTT. This gives the protein CASSPPPTGGRTEAFF.